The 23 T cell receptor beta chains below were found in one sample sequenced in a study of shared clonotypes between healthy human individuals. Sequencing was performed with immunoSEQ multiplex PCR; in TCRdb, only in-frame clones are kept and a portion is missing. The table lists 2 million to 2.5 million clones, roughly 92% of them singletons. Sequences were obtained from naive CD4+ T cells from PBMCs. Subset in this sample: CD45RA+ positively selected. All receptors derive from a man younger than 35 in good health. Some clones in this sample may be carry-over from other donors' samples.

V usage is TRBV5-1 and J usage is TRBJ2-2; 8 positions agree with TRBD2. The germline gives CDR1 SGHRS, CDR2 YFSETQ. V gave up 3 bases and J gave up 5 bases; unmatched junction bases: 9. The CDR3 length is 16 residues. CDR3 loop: CASSSSGSTGTGELFF. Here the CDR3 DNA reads TGCGCCAGCAGCTCAAGCGGGAGTACAGGGACCGGGGAGCTGTTTTTT.

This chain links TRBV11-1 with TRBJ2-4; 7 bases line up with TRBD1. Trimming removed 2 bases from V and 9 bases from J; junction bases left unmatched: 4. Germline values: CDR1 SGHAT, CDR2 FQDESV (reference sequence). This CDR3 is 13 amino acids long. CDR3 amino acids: CASSLFRQGIQYF. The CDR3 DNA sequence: TGTGCCAGCAGCTTATTCAGACAGGGCATTCAGTACTTC.

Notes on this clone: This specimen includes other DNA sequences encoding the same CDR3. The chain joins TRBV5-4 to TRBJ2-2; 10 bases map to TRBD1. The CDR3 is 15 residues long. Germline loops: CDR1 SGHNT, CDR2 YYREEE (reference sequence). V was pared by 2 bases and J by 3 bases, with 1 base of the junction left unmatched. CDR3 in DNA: TGTGCCAGCAGCTTAGGACAGGGGGACACCGGGGAGCTGTTTTTT. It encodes CASSLGQGDTGELFF.

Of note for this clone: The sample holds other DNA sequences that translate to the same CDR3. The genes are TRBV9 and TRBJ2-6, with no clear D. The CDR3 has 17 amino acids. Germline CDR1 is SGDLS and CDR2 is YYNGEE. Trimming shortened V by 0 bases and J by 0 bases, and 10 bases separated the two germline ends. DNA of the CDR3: TGTGCCAGCAGCGTAGACGGGCGGAGCTCTGGGGCCAACGTCCTGACTTTC. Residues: CASSVDGRSSGANVLTF.

The CDR3 is CASSQDTGRNTIYF. In DNA form, the CDR3 reads TGCGCCAGCAGCCAAGACACAGGCAGAAACACCATATATTTT. The gene calls are TRBV4-3 and TRBJ1-3; tentatively, D is TRBD1 (5 bases). Trimming left V 0 bases short and J 5 bases short, with 8 bases between. This CDR3 has 14 residues. The germline CDR1 and CDR2 sequences are LGHNA and YSLEER.

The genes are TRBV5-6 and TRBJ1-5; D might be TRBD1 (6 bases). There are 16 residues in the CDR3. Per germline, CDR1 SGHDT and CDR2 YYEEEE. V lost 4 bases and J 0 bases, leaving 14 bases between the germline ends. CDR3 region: CASSLRGAYSNQPQHF. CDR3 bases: TGTGCCAGCAGCCTAAGGGGGGCTTATAGCAATCAGCCCCAGCATTTT.

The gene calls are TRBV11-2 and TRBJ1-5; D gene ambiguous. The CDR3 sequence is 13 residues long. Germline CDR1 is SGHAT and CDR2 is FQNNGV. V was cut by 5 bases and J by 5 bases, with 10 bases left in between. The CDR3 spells CASSMTFDQPQHF. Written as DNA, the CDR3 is TGTGCCAGCAGCATGACCTTCGATCAGCCCCAGCATTTT.

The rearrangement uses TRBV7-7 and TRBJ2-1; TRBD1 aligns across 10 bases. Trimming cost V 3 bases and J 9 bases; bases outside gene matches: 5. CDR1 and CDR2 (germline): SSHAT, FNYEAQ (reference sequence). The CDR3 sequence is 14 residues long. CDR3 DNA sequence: TGTGCCAGCAGCTTGGGGACAGGGGAACGTGAGCAGTTCTTC. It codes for CASSLGTGEREQFF.

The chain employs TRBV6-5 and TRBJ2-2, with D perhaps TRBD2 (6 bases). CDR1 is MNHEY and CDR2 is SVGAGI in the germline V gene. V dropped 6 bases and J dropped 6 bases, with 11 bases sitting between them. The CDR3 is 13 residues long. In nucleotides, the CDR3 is TGTGCCAGCAGCCGGAGGGGCGCCGGGGAGCTGTTTTTT. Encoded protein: CASSRRGAGELFF.

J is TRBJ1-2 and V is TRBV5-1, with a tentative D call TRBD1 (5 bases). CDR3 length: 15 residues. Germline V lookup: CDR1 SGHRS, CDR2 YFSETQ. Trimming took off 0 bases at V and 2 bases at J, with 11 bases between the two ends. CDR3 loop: CASSLDQGTNYGYTF. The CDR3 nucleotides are TGCGCCAGCAGCTTGGATCAGGGAACCAACTATGGCTACACCTTC.

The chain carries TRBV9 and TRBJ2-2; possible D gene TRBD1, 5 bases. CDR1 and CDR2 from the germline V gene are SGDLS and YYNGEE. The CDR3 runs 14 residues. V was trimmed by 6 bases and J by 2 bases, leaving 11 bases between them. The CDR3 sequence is CASNRQPNTGELFF. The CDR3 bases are TGTGCCAGCAACCGACAGCCAAACACCGGGGAGCTGTTTTTT.

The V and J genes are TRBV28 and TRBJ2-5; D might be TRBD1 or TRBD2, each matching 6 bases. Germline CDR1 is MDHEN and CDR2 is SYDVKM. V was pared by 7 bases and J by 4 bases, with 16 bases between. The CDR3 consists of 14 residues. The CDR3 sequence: CASTRGGSPETQYF. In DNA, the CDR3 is TGTGCCAGCACTCGAGGGGGGAGCCCAGAGACCCAGTACTTC.

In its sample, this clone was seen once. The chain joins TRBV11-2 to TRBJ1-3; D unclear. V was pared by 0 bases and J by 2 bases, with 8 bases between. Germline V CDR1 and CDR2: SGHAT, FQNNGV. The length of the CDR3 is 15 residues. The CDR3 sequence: CASSLDSRTGNTIYF. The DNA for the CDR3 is TGTGCCAGCAGCTTAGACAGTCGGACTGGAAACACCATATATTTT.

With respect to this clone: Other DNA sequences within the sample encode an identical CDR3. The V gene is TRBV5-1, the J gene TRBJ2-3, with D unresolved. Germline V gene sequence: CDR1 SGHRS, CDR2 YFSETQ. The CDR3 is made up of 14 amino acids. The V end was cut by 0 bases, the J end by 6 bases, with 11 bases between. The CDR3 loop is CASSLDSSPDTQYF. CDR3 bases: TGCGCCAGCAGCTTGGATAGTAGTCCTGATACGCAGTATTTT. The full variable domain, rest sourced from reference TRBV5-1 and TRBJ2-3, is KAGVTQTPRYLIKTRGQQVTLSCSPISGHRSVSWYQQTPGQGLQFLFEYFSETQRNKGNFPGRFSGRQFSNSRSEMNVSTLELGDSALYLCASSLDSSPDTQYFGPGTRLTVL.

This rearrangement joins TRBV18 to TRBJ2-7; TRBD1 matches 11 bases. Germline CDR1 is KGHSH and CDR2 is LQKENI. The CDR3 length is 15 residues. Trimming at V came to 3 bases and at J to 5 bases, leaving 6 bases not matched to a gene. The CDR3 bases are TGTGCCAGCTCACCCACCGGACAGGGGGCTAACGAGCAGTACTTC. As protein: CASSPTGQGANEQYF.

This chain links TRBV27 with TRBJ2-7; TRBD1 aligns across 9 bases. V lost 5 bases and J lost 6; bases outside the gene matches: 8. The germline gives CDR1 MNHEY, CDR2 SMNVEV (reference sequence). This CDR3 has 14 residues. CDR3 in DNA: TGTGCCAGCAGTCCGACCTGGACAGGGGTCGAGCAGTACTTC. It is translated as CASSPTWTGVEQYF.

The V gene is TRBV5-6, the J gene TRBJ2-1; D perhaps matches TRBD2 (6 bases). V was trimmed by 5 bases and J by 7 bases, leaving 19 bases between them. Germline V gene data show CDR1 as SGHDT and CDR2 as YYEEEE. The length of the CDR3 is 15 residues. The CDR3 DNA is TGTGCCAGCAGTCTCAGACTAGTACGGGGGAATGAGCAGTTCTTC. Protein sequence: CASSLRLVRGNEQFF.

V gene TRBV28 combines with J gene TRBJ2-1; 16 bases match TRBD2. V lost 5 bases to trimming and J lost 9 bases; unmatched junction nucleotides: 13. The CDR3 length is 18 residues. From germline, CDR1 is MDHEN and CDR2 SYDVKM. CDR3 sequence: CASSPTGLAGGLGSEQFF. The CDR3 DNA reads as TGTGCCAGCAGTCCGACGGGACTAGCGGGAGGGTTGGGGAGTGAGCAGTTCTTC.

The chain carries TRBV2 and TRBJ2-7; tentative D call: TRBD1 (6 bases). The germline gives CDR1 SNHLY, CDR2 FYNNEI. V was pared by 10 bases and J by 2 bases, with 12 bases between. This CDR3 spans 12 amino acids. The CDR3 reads CATRQDAYEQYF. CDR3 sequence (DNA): TGTGCCACGCGACAGGACGCCTACGAGCAGTACTTC.

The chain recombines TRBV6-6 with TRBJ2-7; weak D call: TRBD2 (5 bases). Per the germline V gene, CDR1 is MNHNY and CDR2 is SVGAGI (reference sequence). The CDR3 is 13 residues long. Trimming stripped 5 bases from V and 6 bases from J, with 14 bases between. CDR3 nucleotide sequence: TGTGCCAGCAGTCCCATCACCGGACTCGAGCAGTACTTC. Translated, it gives CASSPITGLEQYF.

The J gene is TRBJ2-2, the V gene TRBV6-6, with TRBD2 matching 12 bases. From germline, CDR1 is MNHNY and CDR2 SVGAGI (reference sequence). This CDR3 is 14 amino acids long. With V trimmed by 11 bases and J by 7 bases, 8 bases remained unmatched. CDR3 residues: CAGRLAGAGGELFF. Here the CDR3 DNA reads TGTGCCGGACGACTAGCGGGAGCCGGCGGGGAGCTGTTTTTT.

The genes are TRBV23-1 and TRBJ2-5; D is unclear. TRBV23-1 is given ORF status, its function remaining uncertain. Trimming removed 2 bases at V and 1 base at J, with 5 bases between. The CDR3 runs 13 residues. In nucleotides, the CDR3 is TGCGCCAGCAGTCAACACGGCCAAGAGACCCAGTACTTC. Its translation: CASSQHGQETQYF.

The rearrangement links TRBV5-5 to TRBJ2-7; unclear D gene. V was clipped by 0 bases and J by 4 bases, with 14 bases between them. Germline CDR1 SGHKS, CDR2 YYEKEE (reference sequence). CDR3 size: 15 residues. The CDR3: CASSLGMGFSYEQYF. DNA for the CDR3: TGTGCCAGCAGCTTGGGAATGGGTTTTTCGTACGAGCAGTACTTC.